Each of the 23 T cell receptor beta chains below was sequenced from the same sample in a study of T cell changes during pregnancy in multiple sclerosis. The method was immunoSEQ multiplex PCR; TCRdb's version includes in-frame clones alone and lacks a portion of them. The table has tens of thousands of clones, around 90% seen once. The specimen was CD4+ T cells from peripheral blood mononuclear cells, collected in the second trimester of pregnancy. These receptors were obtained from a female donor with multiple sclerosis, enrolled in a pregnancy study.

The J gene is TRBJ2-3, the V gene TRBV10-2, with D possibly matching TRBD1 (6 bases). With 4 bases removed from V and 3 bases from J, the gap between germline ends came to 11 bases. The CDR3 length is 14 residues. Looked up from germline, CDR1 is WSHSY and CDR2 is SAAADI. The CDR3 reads CASSGGQGTDTQYF. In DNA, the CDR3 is TGCGCCAGCAGTGGGGGGCAGGGTACAGATACGCAGTATTTT.

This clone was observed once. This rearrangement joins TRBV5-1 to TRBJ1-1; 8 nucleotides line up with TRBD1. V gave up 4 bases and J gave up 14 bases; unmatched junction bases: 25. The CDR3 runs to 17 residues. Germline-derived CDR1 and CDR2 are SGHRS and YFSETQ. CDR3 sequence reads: CASSRTGFSDSQPLRFF. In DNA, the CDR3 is TGCGCCAGCAGCAGGACAGGGTTTTCCGACAGCCAACCCTTACGATTCTTT.

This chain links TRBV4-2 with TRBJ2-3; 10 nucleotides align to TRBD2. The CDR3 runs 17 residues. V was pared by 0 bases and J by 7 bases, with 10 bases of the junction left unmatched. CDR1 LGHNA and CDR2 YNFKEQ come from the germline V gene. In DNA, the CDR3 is TGTGCCAGCAGCCAAGATAGGAGAAGCGGGGGGGGGAATACGCAGTATTTT. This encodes CASSQDRRSGGGNTQYF.

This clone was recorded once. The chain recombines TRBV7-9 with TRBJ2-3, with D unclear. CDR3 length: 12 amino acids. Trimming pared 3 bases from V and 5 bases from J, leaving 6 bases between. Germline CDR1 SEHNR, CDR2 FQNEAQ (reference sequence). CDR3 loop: CASSFPVDTQYF. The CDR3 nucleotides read TGTGCCAGCAGCTTTCCCGTAGATACGCAGTATTTT.

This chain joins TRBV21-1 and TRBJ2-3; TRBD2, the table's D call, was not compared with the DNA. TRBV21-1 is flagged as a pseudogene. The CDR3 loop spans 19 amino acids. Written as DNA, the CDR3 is TGTGCCAGCAGCAATGAAAGGGCTAGCGGGAGCCACAGCACAGATACGCAGTATTTT. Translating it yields CASSNERASGSHSTDTQYF.

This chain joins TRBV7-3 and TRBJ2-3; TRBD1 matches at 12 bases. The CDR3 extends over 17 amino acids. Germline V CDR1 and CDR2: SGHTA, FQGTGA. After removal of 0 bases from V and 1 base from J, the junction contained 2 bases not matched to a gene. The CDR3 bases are TGTGCCAGCAGCTTAACGGGGACAGGGGGCGGCACAGATACGCAGTATTTT. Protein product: CASSLTGTGGGTDTQYF.

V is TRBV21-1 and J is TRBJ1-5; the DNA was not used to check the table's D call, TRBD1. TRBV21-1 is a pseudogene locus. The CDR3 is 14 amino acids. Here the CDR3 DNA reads TGTGCCAGCAGCAAAGGGACAGGAGGACAGCCCCAGCATTTT. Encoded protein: CASSKGTGGQPQHF.

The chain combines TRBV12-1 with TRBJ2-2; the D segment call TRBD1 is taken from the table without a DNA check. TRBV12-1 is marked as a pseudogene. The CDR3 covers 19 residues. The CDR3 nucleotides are TGTGCCAGCAGCTTTGCGCCGGACAGGGGGCGCGTTTGCACCGGGGAGCTGTTTTTT. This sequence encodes CASSFAPDRGRVCTGELFF.

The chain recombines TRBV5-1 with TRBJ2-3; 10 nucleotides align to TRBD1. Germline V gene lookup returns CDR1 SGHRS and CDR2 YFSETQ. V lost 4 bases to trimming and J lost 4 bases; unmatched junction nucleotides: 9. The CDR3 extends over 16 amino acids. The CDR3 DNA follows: TGCGCCAGCAGCAGGGACAGGGGCCCTTTGCCAGATACGCAGTATTTT. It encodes CASSRDRGPLPDTQYF.

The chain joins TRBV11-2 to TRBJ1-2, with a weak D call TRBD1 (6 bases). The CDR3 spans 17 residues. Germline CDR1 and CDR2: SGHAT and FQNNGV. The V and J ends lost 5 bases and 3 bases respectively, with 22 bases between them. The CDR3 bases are TGTGCCAGCAGCGTAGTAGGGACGTTACAGGGCCACTATGGCTACACCTTC. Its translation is CASSVVGTLQGHYGYTF. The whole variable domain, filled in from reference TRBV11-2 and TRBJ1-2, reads EAGVAQSPRYKIIEKRQSVAFWCNPISGHATLYWYQQILGQGPKLLIQFQNNGVVDDSQLPKDRFSAERLKGVDSTLKIQPAKLEDSAVYLCASSVVGTLQGHYGYTFGSGTRLTVV.

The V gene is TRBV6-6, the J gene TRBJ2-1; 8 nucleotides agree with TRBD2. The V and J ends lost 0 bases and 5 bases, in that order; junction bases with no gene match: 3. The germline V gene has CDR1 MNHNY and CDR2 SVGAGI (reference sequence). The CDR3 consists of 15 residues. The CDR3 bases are TGTGCCAGCAGTTACTCGACACTAGCGGACAATGAGCAGTTCTTC. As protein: CASSYSTLADNEQFF.

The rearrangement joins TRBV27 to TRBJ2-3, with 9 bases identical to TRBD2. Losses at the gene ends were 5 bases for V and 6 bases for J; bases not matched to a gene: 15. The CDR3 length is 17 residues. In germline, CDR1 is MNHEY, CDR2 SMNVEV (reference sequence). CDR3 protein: CASSHRTISGRRDTQYF. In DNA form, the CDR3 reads TGTGCCAGCAGTCATCGGACGATTAGCGGGAGACGGGATACGCAGTATTTT.

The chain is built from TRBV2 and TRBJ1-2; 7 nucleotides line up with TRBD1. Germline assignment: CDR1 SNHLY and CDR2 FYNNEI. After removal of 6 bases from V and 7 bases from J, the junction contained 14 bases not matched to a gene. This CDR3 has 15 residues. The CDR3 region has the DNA TGTGCCAGCAGGGCAGAACAGGGGACGCAACCTGGCTACACCTTC. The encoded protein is CASRAEQGTQPGYTF.

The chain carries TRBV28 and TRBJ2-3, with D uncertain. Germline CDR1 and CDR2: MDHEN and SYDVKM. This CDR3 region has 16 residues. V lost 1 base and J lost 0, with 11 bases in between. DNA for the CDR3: TGTGCCAGCAGTTTATCGAGGCAGATTAGCACAGATACGCAGTATTTT. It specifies CASSLSRQISTDTQYF.

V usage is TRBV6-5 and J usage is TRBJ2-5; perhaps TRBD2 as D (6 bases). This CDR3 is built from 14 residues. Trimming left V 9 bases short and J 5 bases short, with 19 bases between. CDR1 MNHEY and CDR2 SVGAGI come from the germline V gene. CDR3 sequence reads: CASLPRRDAETQYF. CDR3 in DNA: TGTGCCAGTCTTCCAAGGAGGGACGCGGAGACCCAGTACTTC.

CDR3 residues: CASSLGTSGNRQSGEQYF. The DNA for the CDR3 is TGTGCCAGCAGTTTGGGGACTAGCGGGAATAGACAATCGGGGGAGCAGTACTTC. The chain employs TRBV7-6 and TRBJ2-7, with 13 bases identical to TRBD2. The CDR3 extends over 18 amino acids. CDR1 is SGHVS and CDR2 is FNYEAQ in the germline V gene. Germline trimming cut 6 bases from V and 7 bases from J; bases unmatched to any gene: 18.

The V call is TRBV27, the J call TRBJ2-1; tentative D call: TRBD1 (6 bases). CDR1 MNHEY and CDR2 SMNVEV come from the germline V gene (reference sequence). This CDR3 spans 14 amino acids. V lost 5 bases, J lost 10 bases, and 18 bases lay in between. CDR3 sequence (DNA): TGTGCCAGCAGTGATCTCCAGGGGATGGGGGAGCAGTTCTTC. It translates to CASSDLQGMGEQFF.

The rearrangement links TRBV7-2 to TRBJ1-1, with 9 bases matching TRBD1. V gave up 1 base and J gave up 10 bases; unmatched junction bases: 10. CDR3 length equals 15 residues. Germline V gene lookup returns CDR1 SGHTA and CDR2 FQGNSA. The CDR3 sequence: CASSLVTVQGASAFF. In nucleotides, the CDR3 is TGTGCCAGCAGCTTAGTTACGGTACAGGGGGCTTCAGCTTTCTTT.

CDR3 region: CASSQELGTGLLGYTF. DNA for the CDR3: TGCGCCAGCAGCCAAGAACTTGGGACAGGGCTGTTAGGCTACACCTTC. The chain combines TRBV4-1 with TRBJ1-2; 9 nucleotides align to TRBD1. This CDR3 is 16 amino acids long. Trimming at V came to 0 bases and at J to 8 bases, leaving 10 bases not matched to a gene. The germline CDR1 and CDR2 sequences are MGHRA and YSYEKL.

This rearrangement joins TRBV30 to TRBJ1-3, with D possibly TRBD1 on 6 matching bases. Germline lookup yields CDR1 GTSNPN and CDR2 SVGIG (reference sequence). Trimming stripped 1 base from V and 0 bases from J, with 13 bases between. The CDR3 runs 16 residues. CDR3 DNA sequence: TGTGCCTGGAGTGCACAGGGAGCTTTCTCTGGAAACACCATATATTTT. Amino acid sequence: CAWSAQGAFSGNTIYF. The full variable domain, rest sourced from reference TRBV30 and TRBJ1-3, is SQTIHQWPATLVQPVGSPLSLECTVEGTSNPNLYWYRQAAGRGLQLLFYSVGIGQISSEVPQNLSASRPQDRQFILSSKKLLLSDSGFYLCAWSAQGAFSGNTIYFGEGSWLTVV.

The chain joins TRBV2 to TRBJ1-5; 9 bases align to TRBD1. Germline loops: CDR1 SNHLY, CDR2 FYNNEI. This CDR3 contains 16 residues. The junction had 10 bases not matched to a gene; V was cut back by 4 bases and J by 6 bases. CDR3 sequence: CASSASFTGGGQPQHF. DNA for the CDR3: TGTGCCAGCAGTGCATCCTTCACAGGGGGCGGTCAGCCCCAGCATTTT. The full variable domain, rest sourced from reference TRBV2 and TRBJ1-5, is EPEVTQTPSHQVTQMGQEVILRCVPISNHLYFYWYRQILGQKVEFLVSFYNNEISEKSEIFDDQFSVERPDGSNFTLKIRSTKLEDSAMYFCASSASFTGGGQPQHFGDGTRLSIL.

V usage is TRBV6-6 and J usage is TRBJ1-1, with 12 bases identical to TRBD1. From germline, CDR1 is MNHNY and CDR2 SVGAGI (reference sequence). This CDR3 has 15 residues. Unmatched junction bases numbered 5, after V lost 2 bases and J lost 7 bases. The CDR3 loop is CASSYGTGGAGEAFF. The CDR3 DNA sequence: TGTGCCAGCAGTTACGGGACAGGGGGCGCAGGTGAAGCTTTCTTT.

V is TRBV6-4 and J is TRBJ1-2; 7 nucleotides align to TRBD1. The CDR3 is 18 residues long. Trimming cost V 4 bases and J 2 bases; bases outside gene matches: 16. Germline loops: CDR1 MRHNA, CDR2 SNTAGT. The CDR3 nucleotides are TGTGCCAGCAGTGTCCCCGCCGGGACAGACGCAATAAACTATGGCTACACCTTC. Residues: CASSVPAGTDAINYGYTF.